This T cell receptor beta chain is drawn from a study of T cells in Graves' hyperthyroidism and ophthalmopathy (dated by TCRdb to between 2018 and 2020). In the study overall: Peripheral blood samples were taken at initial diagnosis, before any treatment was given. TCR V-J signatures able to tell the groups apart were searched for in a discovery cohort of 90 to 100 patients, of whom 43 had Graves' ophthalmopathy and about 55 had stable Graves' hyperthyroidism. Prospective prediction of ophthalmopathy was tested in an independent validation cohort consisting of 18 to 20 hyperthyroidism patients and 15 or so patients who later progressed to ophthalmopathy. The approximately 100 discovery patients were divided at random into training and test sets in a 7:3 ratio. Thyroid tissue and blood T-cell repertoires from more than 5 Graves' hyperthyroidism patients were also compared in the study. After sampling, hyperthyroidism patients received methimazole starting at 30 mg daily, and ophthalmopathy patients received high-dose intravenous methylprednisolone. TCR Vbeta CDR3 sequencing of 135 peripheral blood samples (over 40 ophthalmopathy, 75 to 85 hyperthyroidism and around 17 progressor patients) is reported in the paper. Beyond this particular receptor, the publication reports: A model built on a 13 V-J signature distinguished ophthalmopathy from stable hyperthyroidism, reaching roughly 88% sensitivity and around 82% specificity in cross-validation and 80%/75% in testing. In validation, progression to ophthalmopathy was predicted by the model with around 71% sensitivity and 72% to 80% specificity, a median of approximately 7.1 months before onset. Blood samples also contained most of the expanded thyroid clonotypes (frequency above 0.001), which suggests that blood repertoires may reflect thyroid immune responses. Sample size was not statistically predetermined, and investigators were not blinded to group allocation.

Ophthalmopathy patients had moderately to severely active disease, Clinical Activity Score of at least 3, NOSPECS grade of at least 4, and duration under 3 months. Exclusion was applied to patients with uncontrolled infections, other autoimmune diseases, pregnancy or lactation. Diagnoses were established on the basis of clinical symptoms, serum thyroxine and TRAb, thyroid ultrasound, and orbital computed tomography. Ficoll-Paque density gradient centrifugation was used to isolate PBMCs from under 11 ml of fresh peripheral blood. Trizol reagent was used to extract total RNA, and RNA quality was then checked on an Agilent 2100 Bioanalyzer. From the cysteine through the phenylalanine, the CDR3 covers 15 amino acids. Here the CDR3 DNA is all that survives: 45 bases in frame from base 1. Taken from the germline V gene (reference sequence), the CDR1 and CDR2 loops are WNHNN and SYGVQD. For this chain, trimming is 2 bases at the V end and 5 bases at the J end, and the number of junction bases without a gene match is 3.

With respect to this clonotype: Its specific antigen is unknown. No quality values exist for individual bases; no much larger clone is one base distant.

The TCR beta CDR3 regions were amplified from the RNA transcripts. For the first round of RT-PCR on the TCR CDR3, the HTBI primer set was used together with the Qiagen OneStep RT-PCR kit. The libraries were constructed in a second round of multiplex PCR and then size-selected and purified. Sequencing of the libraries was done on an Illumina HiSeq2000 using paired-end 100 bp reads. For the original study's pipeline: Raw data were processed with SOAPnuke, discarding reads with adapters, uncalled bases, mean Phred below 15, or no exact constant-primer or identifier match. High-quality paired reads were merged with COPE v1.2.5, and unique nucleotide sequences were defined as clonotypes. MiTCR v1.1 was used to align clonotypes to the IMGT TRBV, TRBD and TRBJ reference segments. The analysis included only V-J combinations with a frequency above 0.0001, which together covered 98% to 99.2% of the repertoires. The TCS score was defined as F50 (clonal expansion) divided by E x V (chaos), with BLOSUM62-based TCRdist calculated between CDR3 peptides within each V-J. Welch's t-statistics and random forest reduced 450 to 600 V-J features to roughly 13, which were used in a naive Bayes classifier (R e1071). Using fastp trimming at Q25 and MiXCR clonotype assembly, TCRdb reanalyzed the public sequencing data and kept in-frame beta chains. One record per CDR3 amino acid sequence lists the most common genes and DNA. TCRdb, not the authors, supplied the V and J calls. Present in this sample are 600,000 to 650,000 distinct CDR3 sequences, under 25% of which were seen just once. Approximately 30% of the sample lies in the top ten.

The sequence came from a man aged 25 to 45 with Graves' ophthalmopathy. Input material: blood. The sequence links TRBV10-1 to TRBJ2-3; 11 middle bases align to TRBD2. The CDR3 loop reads CASSETSGSLDTQYF. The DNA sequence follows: TGCGCCAGCAGTGAGACTAGCGGGAGTTTAGATACGCAGTATTTT.